The 4 T cell receptor beta chains below were found in one sample sequenced in a study of a mutant IDH1 vaccine in newly diagnosed glioma. No cognate antigen is known for these TCRs. Assay used: immunoSEQ multiplex PCR; TCRdb lists only in-frame clones, some missing. Here the sample spans about 94,000 clones, around 92% being singletons. As to time point: week 47, end of study. What each vaccine dose contained was 300 ug of mutant IDH1 20-mer peptide, accompanied by topical imiquimod. This specimen consisted of PBMCs, obtained from a glioma patient whose treatment included an IDH1 peptide vaccine. The receptors derive from a woman between 50 and 59 years old with glioma.

This chain joins TRBV6-6 and TRBJ2-2; TRBD2 might be the D (5 bases). Germline V gene data show CDR1 as MNHNY and CDR2 as SVGAGI (reference sequence). The V end was cut by 6 bases, the J end by 0 bases, with 11 bases between. There are 15 residues in the CDR3. The CDR3 region is CASSSRGSNTGELFF. The CDR3 nucleotides read TGTGCCAGCAGCTCTCGAGGGTCGAACACCGGGGAGCTGTTTTTT.

This clone was seen only once. This chain links TRBV5-4 with TRBJ2-2; D is ambiguous. V lost 2 bases and J lost 3, with 11 bases in between. From germline, CDR1 is SGHNT and CDR2 YYREEE (reference sequence). The CDR3 totals 15 residues. CDR3 coding DNA: TGTGCCAGCAGCTTCGGTTACGGGCACACCGGGGAGCTGTTTTTT. This codes for CASSFGYGHTGELFF.

The V and J genes are TRBV30 and TRBJ1-4; the D gene is possibly TRBD1 (5 bases). V gave up 3 bases and J gave up 0 bases, with 11 bases separating them. Germline V lookup: CDR1 GTSNPN, CDR2 SVGIG (reference sequence). This CDR3 region has 15 residues. The CDR3 reads CAWRAGSTTNEKLFF. The CDR3 region has the DNA TGTGCCTGGAGGGCAGGGAGTACAACTAATGAAAAACTGTTTTTT.

V gene TRBV7-2 combines with J gene TRBJ1-6; 7 bases match TRBD1. From germline, CDR1 is SGHTA and CDR2 FQGNSA. The CDR3 contains 15 residues. V shed 2 bases and J 8 bases; nucleotides not matched to a gene: 6. The CDR3 spells CASSLTGTAYSPLHF. Here the CDR3 DNA reads TGTGCCAGCAGCTTAACCGGGACAGCATATTCACCCCTCCACTTT.